This T cell receptor (beta chain) was captured by sequencing in a study of T-cell reconstitution after alpha-beta-depleted transplantation in children (dated by TCRdb to about 2016). Broadly, across the study: The study quantitatively tracked T-cell immune reconstitution after TCRalphabeta/CD19-depleted allogeneic hematopoietic cell transplantation in children using TCR repertoire profiling.

The intended sense of this specimen's treatment or condition label: allogeneic hematopoietic cell transplantation with graft depleted of TCRalphabeta T cells and CD19 B cells. The transplant recipients were children given TCRalphabeta/CD19-depleted allogeneic hematopoietic cell grafts. The paper as a whole reports these results and caveats: The high TCRbeta diversity at day 60 in some patients was ascribed to recipient T cells and intrathymic progenitors that had survived conditioning. The apparently early recovery of alphabetaT-cell counts about two months after transplant reportedly depended on only several hundred rapidly expanded clones that came from non-depleted graft cells. Over subsequent months, a decline in hyperexpanded clone frequencies was noted, and after one year, T-cell counts and TCRbeta diversity were mostly ascribed to newly produced T cells.

The library was generated by PCR. The sample was run on an Illumina HiSeq 2500. TCR library preparation used molecular barcoding, with unique molecular identifiers applied to normalize quantification of the TCRbeta repertoire. TCRdb cleaned the public reads at Q25 with fastp, built clones with MiXCR and kept in-frame beta chains. All rows with the same CDR3 protein become a single entry with the most common DNA and genes. The sample profile shows fewer than 750,000 distinct CDR3 sequences; 23% of them were found once. The leading ten clones occupy over 12% of the sample. This clonotype was seen ten or more times. Its antigen target is currently unknown. Per-base qualities were not stored, and no clone one base away is much larger. CDR1 and CDR2 are drawn from the germline V gene: SGHRS, YFSETQ. Trimming removed 4 bases from V and 8 bases from J; the gene matches leave 3 bases unexplained. The CDR3 contains 13 residues, cysteine and phenylalanine counted. CDR3 DNA is the only sequence kept; it has 39 bases, read in frame from the first base.

The specimen comprised PBMCs, mostly from graft donor cells, sampled 360 days after TCRalphabeta/CD19-depleted stem cell transplant. Here the chain combines TRBV5-1 and TRBJ1-6; 7 bases in the junction line up with TRBD1. This TCR derives from a boy in the first two years of life who had a stem cell transplant for acute myeloid leukemia, so the T cells may come from the graft donor. The nucleotide sequence reads as follows: TGCGCCAGCAGCGACAGGGAATATTCACCCCTCCACTTT. This codes for CASSDREYSPLHF.